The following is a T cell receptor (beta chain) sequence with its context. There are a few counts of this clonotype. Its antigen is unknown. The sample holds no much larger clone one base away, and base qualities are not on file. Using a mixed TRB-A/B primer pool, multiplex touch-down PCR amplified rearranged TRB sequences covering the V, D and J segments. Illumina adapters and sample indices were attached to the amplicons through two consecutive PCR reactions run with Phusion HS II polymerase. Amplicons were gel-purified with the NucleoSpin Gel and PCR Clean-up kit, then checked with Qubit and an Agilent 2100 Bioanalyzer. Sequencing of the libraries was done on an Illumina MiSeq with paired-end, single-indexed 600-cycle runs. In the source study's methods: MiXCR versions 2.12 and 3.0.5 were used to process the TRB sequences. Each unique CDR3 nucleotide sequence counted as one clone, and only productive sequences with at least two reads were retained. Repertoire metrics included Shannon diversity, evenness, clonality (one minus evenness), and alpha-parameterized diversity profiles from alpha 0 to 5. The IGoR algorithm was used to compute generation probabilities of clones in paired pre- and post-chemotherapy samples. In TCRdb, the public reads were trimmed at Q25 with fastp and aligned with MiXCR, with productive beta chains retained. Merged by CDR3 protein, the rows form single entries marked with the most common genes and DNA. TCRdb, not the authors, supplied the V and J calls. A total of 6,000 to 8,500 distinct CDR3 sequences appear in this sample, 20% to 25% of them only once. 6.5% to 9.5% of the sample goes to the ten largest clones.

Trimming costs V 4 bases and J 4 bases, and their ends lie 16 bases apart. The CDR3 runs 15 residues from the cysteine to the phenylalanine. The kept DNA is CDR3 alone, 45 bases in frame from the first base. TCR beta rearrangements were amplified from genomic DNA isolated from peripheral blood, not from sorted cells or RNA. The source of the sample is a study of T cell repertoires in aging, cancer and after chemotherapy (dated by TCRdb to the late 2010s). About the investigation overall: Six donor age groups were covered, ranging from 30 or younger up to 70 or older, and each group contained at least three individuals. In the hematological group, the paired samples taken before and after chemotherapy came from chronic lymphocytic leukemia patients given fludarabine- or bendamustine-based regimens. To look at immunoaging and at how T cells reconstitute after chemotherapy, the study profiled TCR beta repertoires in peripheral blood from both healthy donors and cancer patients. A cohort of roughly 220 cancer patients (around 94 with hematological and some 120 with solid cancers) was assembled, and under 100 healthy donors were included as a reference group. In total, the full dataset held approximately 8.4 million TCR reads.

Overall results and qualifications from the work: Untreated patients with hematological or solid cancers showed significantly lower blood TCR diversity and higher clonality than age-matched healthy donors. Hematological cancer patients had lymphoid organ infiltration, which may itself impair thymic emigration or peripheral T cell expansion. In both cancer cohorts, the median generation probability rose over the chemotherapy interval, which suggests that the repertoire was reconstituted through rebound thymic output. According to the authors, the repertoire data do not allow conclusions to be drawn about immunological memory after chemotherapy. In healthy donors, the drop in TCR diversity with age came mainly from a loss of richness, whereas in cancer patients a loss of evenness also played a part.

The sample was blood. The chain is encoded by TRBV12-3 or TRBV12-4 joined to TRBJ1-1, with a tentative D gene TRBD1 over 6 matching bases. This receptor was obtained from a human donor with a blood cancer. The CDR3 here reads CASSSDSLWTTEAFF. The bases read TGTGCCAGCAGTTCGGACAGCTTATGGACCACTGAAGCTTTCTTT.